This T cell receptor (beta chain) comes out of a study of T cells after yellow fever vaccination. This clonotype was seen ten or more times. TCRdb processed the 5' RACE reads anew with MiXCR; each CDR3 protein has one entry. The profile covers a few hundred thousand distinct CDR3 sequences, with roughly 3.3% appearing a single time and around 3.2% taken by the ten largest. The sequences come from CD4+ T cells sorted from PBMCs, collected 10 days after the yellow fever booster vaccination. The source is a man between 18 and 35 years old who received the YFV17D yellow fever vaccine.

The DNA of the CDR3 is TGTGCCAGCAGCCAACAGGGATTCCAGACCCAGTACTTC. Its protein is CASSQQGFQTQYF. V and J are TRBV3-1 and TRBJ2-5; the D gene is possibly TRBD1 (5 bases). Germline assignment: CDR1 LGHDT and CDR2 YNNKEL (reference sequence). Trimming took off 2 bases at V and 6 bases at J, with 10 bases between the two ends. The CDR3 is made up of 13 amino acids.